A selection of T cell receptor beta chains follows, all from one sample in a study of T cells in localized non-small cell lung cancer. Using immunoSEQ multiplex PCR, the repertoire was profiled, and TCRdb retains in-frame clones only, with some absent. This sample has about 30,000 clones, with roughly 87% found just once. The sample here was peripheral blood, taken before any cancer treatment. The receptors derive from a male donor aged 60 or over with stage I lung adenocarcinoma. CDR3s include the opening cysteine and the closing phenylalanine or tryptophan. The D gene is left open where the match is weak. Some rows mark clone size as missing; the rest say once, few, many or name a class of expanded clone.

size: -; J: TRBJ1-2; D: -; V: TRBV10-2; DNA: TGCGCCAGCAGTGAGCAGGGTGACTATGGCTACACCTTC; CDR3: CASSEQGDYGYTF
size: few; J: TRBJ1-5; D: -; V: TRBV19; DNA: TGTGCCAGTAGTAGCCCAGAGGCTTATCAGCCCCAGCATTTT; CDR3: CASSSPEAYQPQHF
size: -; J: TRBJ1-2; D: -; V: TRBV18; DNA: TGTGCCAGCTCACCACAACCACAGGGTCCGGGGACTAACTATGGCTACACCTTC; CDR3: CASSPQPQGPGTNYGYTF
size: once; J: TRBJ2-2; D: -; V: TRBV7-6; DNA: TGTGCCAGCAGCTTAGGCATCGGGTCGGGCACCGGGGAGCTGTTTTTT; CDR3: CASSLGIGSGTGELFF
size: -; J: TRBJ2-3; D: -; V: TRBV5-1; DNA: TGCGCCAGCAGTATAGGGAGCGCAGATACGCAGTATTTT; CDR3: CASSIGSADTQYF
size: -; J: TRBJ2-3; D: -; V: TRBV6-1; DNA: TGTGCCAGCAGTTGGGCAGGGGACAGCACAGATACGCAGTATTTT; CDR3: CASSWAGDSTDTQYF
size: -; J: TRBJ2-7; D: -; V: TRBV6-5; DNA: TGTGCCAGCAGTTACTCGGGCAGGAGTCCAGTCGAGCAGTACTTC; CDR3: CASSYSGRSPVEQYF
size: -; J: TRBJ2-1; D: TRBD2; V: TRBV18; DNA: TGTGCCAGCTCACCCGCCGGGACTAGCGGGGGGGCCTTTTACAATGAGCAGTTCTTC; CDR3: CASSPAGTSGGAFYNEQFF
size: -; J: TRBJ1-1; D: -; V: TRBV19; DNA: TGTGCCAGTAGTATAGAACCACCTATGAACACTGAAGCTTTCTTT; CDR3: CASSIEPPMNTEAFF
size: -; J: TRBJ1-1; D: TRBD1; V: TRBV19; DNA: TGTGCCAGTAGTGTGACAGGGGGCAACACTGAAGCTTTCTTT; CDR3: CASSVTGGNTEAFF
size: -; J: TRBJ2-7; D: -; V: TRBV29-1; DNA: TGCAGCGCTCGGTCCAGGAGCTCCTACGAGCAGTACTTC; CDR3: CSARSRSSYEQYF
size: -; J: TRBJ2-1; D: TRBD2; V: TRBV7-7; DNA: TGTGCCAGCAGCCCAGGACTAGCGGGATACAATGAGCAGTTCTTC; CDR3: CASSPGLAGYNEQFF
size: -; J: TRBJ2-2; D: TRBD1; V: TRBV6-6; DNA: TGTGCCAGCAGCACACAGGGGGACGGGGAGCTGTTTTTT; CDR3: CASSTQGDGELFF
size: -; J: TRBJ2-7; D: -; V: TRBV5-1; DNA: TGCGCCAGCAGCTTGGCCTCCCCCTACGAGCAGTACTTC; CDR3: CASSLASPYEQYF
size: -; J: TRBJ1-1; D: -; V: TRBV6-1; DNA: TGTGCCAGCGGTGAGGGGCGTACTGAAGCTTTCTTT; CDR3: CASGEGRTEAFF
size: -; J: TRBJ2-7; D: -; V: TRBV28; DNA: TGTGCCAGCAGCCTGCAGGGGTACGAGCAGTACTTC; CDR3: CASSLQGYEQYF
size: -; J: TRBJ1-3; D: -; V: TRBV7-2; DNA: TGTGCCAGCAGCCCACTTGGGGTCGGAAACACCATATATTTT; CDR3: CASSPLGVGNTIYF
size: -; J: TRBJ2-5; D: TRBD2; V: TRBV19; DNA: TGTGCCAGTACACCAAGTTGGCTAGCGGGGGGCTACCAAGAGACCCAGTACTTC; CDR3: CASTPSWLAGGYQETQYF
size: -; J: TRBJ2-3; D: -; V: TRBV19; DNA: TGTGCCAGTAGAAGGGGGACGGATACGCAGTATTTT; CDR3: CASRRGTDTQYF
size: -; J: TRBJ2-7; D: TRBD1; V: TRBV7-8; DNA: TGTGCCAGCAGCACCCTACCGGGACAGGGGGGAAGGGAGCAGTACTTC; CDR3: CASSTLPGQGGREQYF
size: -; J: TRBJ1-1; D: -; V: TRBV7-9; DNA: TGTGCCAGCAGCCCCTCGTACAGTACGAACACTGAAGCTTTCTTT; CDR3: CASSPSYSTNTEAFF
size: -; J: TRBJ2-2; D: -; V: TRBV7-9; DNA: TGTGCCAGCAGAACAAGCGGTAAAAACACCGGGGAGCTGTTTTTT; CDR3: CASRTSGKNTGELFF
size: -; J: TRBJ2-7; D: -; V: TRBV21-1; DNA: TGTGCCAGCAGCAAGGTCTGGACACTCCCCTACGAGCAGTACTTC; CDR3: CASSKVWTLPYEQYF
size: -; J: TRBJ2-3; D: -; V: TRBV19; DNA: TGTGCCAGTAGTATAGATGAGGTTGGGTACACAGATACGCAGTATTTT; CDR3: CASSIDEVGYTDTQYF
size: once; J: TRBJ2-1; D: TRBD2; V: TRBV28; DNA: TGTGCCAGCAGTTCCACACTAGCGGGGGGTACCTCCTACAATGAGCAGTTCTTC; CDR3: CASSSTLAGGTSYNEQFF
size: once; J: TRBJ1-2; D: -; V: TRBV5-6; DNA: TGTGCCAGCAGGCAAGACAGATTAAACTATGGCTACACCTTC; CDR3: CASRQDRLNYGYTF
size: -; J: TRBJ1-2; D: TRBD1; V: TRBV28; DNA: TGTGCCGGCAGAGGGGGCCTCGCCTATGGCTACACCTTC; CDR3: CAGRGGLAYGYTF
size: -; J: TRBJ1-1; D: -; V: TRBV5-1; DNA: TGCGCCAGCAGCTTGGCCGTTCAGGGTATGACTTTCTTT; CDR3: CASSLAVQGMTFF
size: -; J: TRBJ2-7; D: TRBD1; V: TRBV5-1; DNA: TGCGCCAGCAGCTTGGGGACAGGGGCCTACGAGCAGTACTTC; CDR3: CASSLGTGAYEQYF
size: -; J: TRBJ2-2; D: -; V: TRBV9; DNA: TGTGCCAGCAGCGCGCGGGTTGGCGGGGGCCCGAACACCGGGGAGCTGTTTTTT; CDR3: CASSARVGGGPNTGELFF
size: -; J: TRBJ2-3; D: -; V: TRBV9; DNA: TGTGCCAGCAGCGTACAGAGCGGCACAGATACGCAGTATTTT; CDR3: CASSVQSGTDTQYF
size: -; J: TRBJ1-4; D: TRBD1; V: TRBV10-3; DNA: TGTGCCATCAGGGACAGGGATGAAAAACTGTTTTTT; CDR3: CAIRDRDEKLFF
size: few; J: TRBJ2-3; D: -; V: TRBV9; DNA: TGTGCCAGCAGCGTAGTGGGGGCAGATACGCAGTATTTT; CDR3: CASSVVGADTQYF
size: -; J: TRBJ1-6; D: -; V: TRBV7-2; DNA: TGTGCCAGCGTCCCAGGGTCTGACTTTTCACCCCTCCACTTT; CDR3: CASVPGSDFSPLHF
size: -; J: TRBJ1-5; D: TRBD1; V: TRBV28; DNA: TGTGCCAGCAGTTTAGGGACAGAGAGGAATCAGCCCCAGCATTTT; CDR3: CASSLGTERNQPQHF
size: -; J: TRBJ2-2; D: TRBD1; V: TRBV5-4; DNA: TGTGCCAGCAGCACGAGACAGGGAAAGGCCCCCGGGGAGCTGTTTTTT; CDR3: CASSTRQGKAPGELFF
size: -; J: TRBJ2-7; D: TRBD2; V: TRBV7-8; DNA: TGTGCCAGCAGCCCGAGCGGGATCTACGAGCAGTACTTC; CDR3: CASSPSGIYEQYF
size: -; J: TRBJ2-2; D: -; V: TRBV2; DNA: TGTGCCAGCAGGACGACCTCCCTGGGGTCCGGGGAGCTGTTTTTT; CDR3: CASRTTSLGSGELFF
size: few; J: TRBJ2-7; D: -; V: TRBV9; DNA: TGTGCCAGCAGCGTAGGTGGGCAGAACTACGAGCAGTACTTC; CDR3: CASSVGGQNYEQYF
size: -; J: TRBJ1-2; D: TRBD1; V: TRBV7-3; DNA: TGTGCCAGCAGCTTAGGACAGGGGCTCGGCTACACCTTC; CDR3: CASSLGQGLGYTF
size: -; J: TRBJ2-3; D: -; V: TRBV2; DNA: TGTGCCAGCAGTGAAGGGACAGCTCCCGATACGCAGTATTTT; CDR3: CASSEGTAPDTQYF
size: -; J: TRBJ2-3; D: -; V: TRBV7-3; DNA: TGTGCCAGCAGCTTAGCATGGGGCAGTACAGATACGCAGTATTTT; CDR3: CASSLAWGSTDTQYF
size: -; J: TRBJ2-7; D: -; V: TRBV15; DNA: TGTGCCACCAGCAGAGACCCGATCTTAAACGAGCAGTACTTC; CDR3: CATSRDPILNEQYF
size: -; J: TRBJ1-5; D: -; V: TRBV7-8; DNA: TGTGCCAGCAGCCCTCAGAGCAATCAGCCCCAGCATTTT; CDR3: CASSPQSNQPQHF
size: -; J: TRBJ1-5; D: -; V: TRBV4-2; DNA: TGTGCCAGCAGCCAAGAAGGGGGAAGCAATCAGCCCCAGCATTTT; CDR3: CASSQEGGSNQPQHF
size: -; J: TRBJ1-5; D: -; V: TRBV28; DNA: TGTGCCAGCACCAGCATGCGGGGTCCCCAGCATTTT; CDR3: CASTSMRGPQHF
size: -; J: TRBJ1-5; D: -; V: TRBV28; DNA: TGTGCCAGCAGCCCCCATCAGGGAAATCAGCCCCAGCATTTT; CDR3: CASSPHQGNQPQHF
size: -; J: TRBJ2-3; D: -; V: TRBV19; DNA: TGTGCCAGTAGTATGGGTCTCATCACAGATACGCAGTATTTT; CDR3: CASSMGLITDTQYF
size: -; J: TRBJ2-1; D: -; V: TRBV7-2; DNA: TGTGCCAGCAGCCGAGAATGGAGGGAGCAGTTCTTC; CDR3: CASSREWREQFF
size: -; J: TRBJ2-3; D: TRBD2; V: TRBV9; DNA: TGTGCCAGCAGCGCCAGCGGGGGGGCGACAGATACGCAGTATTTT; CDR3: CASSASGGATDTQYF
size: -; J: TRBJ2-3; D: TRBD2; V: TRBV5-1; DNA: TGCGCCAGCAGCAACCGGTTACTAGCGGGGGTAGATACGCAGTATTTT; CDR3: CASSNRLLAGVDTQYF
size: -; J: TRBJ1-1; D: TRBD1; V: TRBV2; DNA: TGTGCCAGCAGACTCGACAGGGGTGAAGCTTTCTTT; CDR3: CASRLDRGEAFF
size: -; J: TRBJ2-7; D: TRBD1; V: TRBV7-2; DNA: TGTGCCAGCAGCTTCTTCCAGGGGGCACTATACGAGCAGTACTTC; CDR3: CASSFFQGALYEQYF
size: -; J: TRBJ2-7; D: -; V: TRBV27; DNA: TGTGCCAGCAGTTTGAATTCCCTAGCGCGACACGAGCAGTACTTC; CDR3: CASSLNSLARHEQYF
size: -; J: TRBJ1-2; D: -; V: TRBV28; DNA: TGTGCCAGCAGTTTAAGGGAAGTGGATCCCTATGGCTACACCTTC; CDR3: CASSLREVDPYGYTF